Below, 15 T cell receptor beta chains from the same sample are listed, as sequenced in a study of blood T cell repertoires in COVID-19. TCRdb's copy holds only in-frame clones and misses some; the assay was immunoSEQ multiplex PCR. The data contain under 90,000 clones, approximately 80% of them singletons. Sequences were obtained from peripheral blood. All receptors come from a human donor in a cohort sampled during active COVID-19.

J is TRBJ1-2 and V is TRBV28; TRBD1 matches at 8 bases. The trim removed 4 bases at V and 7 bases at J, leaving 8 bases unmatched. Germline CDR1 is MDHEN and CDR2 is SYDVKM. There are 14 residues in the CDR3. The CDR3 DNA is TGTGCCAGCAGTTACGGGACAGGAACCTCTGGCTACACCTTC. Its protein product is CASSYGTGTSGYTF.

The chain combines TRBV30 with TRBJ1-1, with 7 positions matching TRBD1. Trimming at V came to 0 bases and at J to 0 bases, leaving 13 bases not matched to a gene. The CDR3 spans 18 residues. In germline, CDR1 is GTSNPN, CDR2 SVGIG (reference sequence). CDR3 protein: CAWSVTTLSGTVNTEAFF. In DNA form, the CDR3 reads TGTGCCTGGAGTGTTACCACCCTATCCGGGACAGTGAACACTGAAGCTTTCTTT.

The CDR3 region has the DNA TGCGCCAGCAGATCCGGGACATACAACACTGAAGCTTTCTTT. Its protein product is CASRSGTYNTEAFF. The rearrangement joins TRBV5-1 to TRBJ1-1; tentative D call: TRBD1 (6 bases). The V and J ends lost 5 bases and 2 bases respectively, with 13 bases between them. This CDR3 comprises 14 residues. The germline V gene encodes CDR1 SGHRS and CDR2 YFSETQ. Looking up the rest from reference TRBV5-1 and TRBJ1-1 gives the full variable domain: KAGVTQTPRYLIKTRGQQVTLSCSPISGHRSVSWYQQTPGQGLQFLFEYFSETQRNKGNFPGRFSGRQFSNSRSEMNVSTLELGDSALYLCASRSGTYNTEAFFGQGTRLTVV.

In DNA form, the CDR3 reads TGTGCCAGCAGGCGGACTGGCAACTCTGGGGCCAACGTCCTGACTTTC. Amino acid sequence: CASRRTGNSGANVLTF. The V call is TRBV3-1 (or the pseudogene TRBV3-2), the J call TRBJ2-6; possible D gene TRBD2, 5 bases. This CDR3 has 16 residues. The germline V gene encodes CDR1 LGHDT and CDR2 YNNKEL (reference sequence). Trimming took 6 bases from V and 0 from J, leaving 12 bases between them.

The chain combines TRBV9 with TRBJ1-2; 7 bases fit TRBD1. This CDR3 has 13 residues. CDR1 and CDR2 (germline): SGDLS, YYNGEE. With V trimmed by 8 bases and J by 0 bases, 4 bases remained unmatched. CDR3 sequence (DNA): TGTGCCAGTAAGGACAGGACTAACTATGGCTACACCTTC. Protein: CASKDRTNYGYTF.

The genes are TRBV5-4 and TRBJ2-1, with D tentatively TRBD1 (5 bases). Trimming took 4 bases from V and 8 from J, leaving 16 bases between them. The CDR3 totals 14 residues. CDR1 and CDR2 (germline): SGHNT, YYREEE (reference sequence). The CDR3 DNA sequence: TGTGCCAGCAGCCTTAGGGGTAGTCTCGATGAGCAGTTCTTC. This translates into CASSLRGSLDEQFF.

The chain employs TRBV2 and TRBJ2-3; TRBD2 matches 9 bases. After removal of 4 bases from V and 7 bases from J, the junction contained 9 bases not matched to a gene. Germline loops: CDR1 SNHLY, CDR2 FYNNEI. CDR3 length: 15 amino acids. The CDR3 loop reads CASSGFSGGPNTQYF. The CDR3 DNA sequence: TGTGCCAGCAGTGGGTTTAGCGGGGGTCCCAATACGCAGTATTTT. The complete variable domain, with remaining parts taken from reference TRBV2 and TRBJ2-3, reads EPEVTQTPSHQVTQMGQEVILRCVPISNHLYFYWYRQILGQKVEFLVSFYNNEISEKSEIFDDQFSVERPDGSNFTLKIRSTKLEDSAMYFCASSGFSGGPNTQYFGPGTRLTVL.

The chain has TRBV6-5 and TRBJ2-3; TRBD1 is a possible D gene (5 bases). The CDR3 covers 12 residues. Germline V gives CDR1 MNHEY, CDR2 SVGAGI. Trimming pared 6 bases from V and 4 bases from J, leaving 8 bases between. Written as DNA, the CDR3 is TGTGCCAGCAGAAGGGGTTCAGATACGCAGTATTTT. This encodes CASRRGSDTQYF.

V is TRBV7-3 and J is TRBJ2-3; 8 bases line up with TRBD2. The V gene end was trimmed by 5 bases and the J gene end by 3 bases; junction bases not matched to a gene: 10. Germline V lookup: CDR1 SGHTA, CDR2 FQGTGA. The CDR3 sequence is 16 residues long. Here the CDR3 DNA reads TGTGCCAGCAGCCTTCGTGGAGCGGGAGTTACAGATACGCAGTATTTT. Translation: CASSLRGAGVTDTQYF.

The V call is TRBV5-1, the J call TRBJ2-7; D is possibly TRBD2 (7 bases). The germline CDR1 and CDR2 sequences are SGHRS and YFSETQ. V was clipped by 0 bases and J by 5 bases, with 9 bases between them. There are 13 residues in the CDR3. The CDR3 DNA follows: TGCGCCAGCAGCTTGGCCGGGGGGCACGAGCAGTACTTC. Its translation is CASSLAGGHEQYF.

This chain links TRBV11-2 with TRBJ2-1, with 9 bases fitting TRBD2. V gave up 0 bases and J gave up 3 bases; unmatched junction bases: 6. This CDR3 comprises 17 residues. In germline, CDR1 is SGHAT, CDR2 FQNNGV. The CDR3 DNA reads TGTGCCAGCAGCTTAGATTTTAGACTAGCGGACTACAATGAGCAGTTCTTC. Encoded protein: CASSLDFRLADYNEQFF.

This chain uses TRBV19 with TRBJ2-7; D unclear. This CDR3 spans 14 amino acids. Per germline, CDR1 LNHDA and CDR2 SQIVND (reference sequence). The V and J ends lost 4 bases and 2 bases respectively, with 12 bases between them. The CDR3 DNA is TGTGCCAGTAGTAGGCCCTCAGAAACCTACGAGCAGTACTTC. Translating gives CASSRPSETYEQYF.

The rearrangement links TRBV5-1 to TRBJ2-7; 8 bases fit TRBD2. Germline CDR1 and CDR2: SGHRS and YFSETQ. The V and J ends lost 0 bases and 2 bases, in that order; junction bases with no gene match: 4. The CDR3 has 15 residues. The CDR3 sequence: CASSLVAGGPYEQYF. Written as DNA, the CDR3 is TGCGCCAGCAGCTTGGTCGCGGGGGGACCCTACGAGCAGTACTTC.

The genes are TRBV2 and TRBJ1-5, with 8 nucleotides matching TRBD1. The length of the CDR3 is 17 residues. Trimming cost V 6 bases and J 0 bases; bases outside gene matches: 10. CDR1 and CDR2 from the germline V gene are SNHLY and FYNNEI. The CDR3 loop reads CASRPRTGTVSNQPQHF. The CDR3, as DNA: TGTGCCAGCAGACCCCGGACAGGGACCGTTAGCAATCAGCCCCAGCATTTT.

This clone was seen only a few times. The V call is TRBV7-9, the J call TRBJ1-2; TRBD1 is a possible D gene (5 bases). This CDR3 region has 14 residues. Germline loops: CDR1 SEHNR, CDR2 FQNEAQ (reference sequence). V was clipped by 0 bases and J by 2 bases, with 7 bases between them. The CDR3 reads CASSLAGANYGYTF. DNA for the CDR3: TGTGCCAGCAGCTTAGCAGGGGCGAACTATGGCTACACCTTC.